The 26 T cell receptor beta chains below were found in one sample sequenced in a study of PD-1 blockade in classical Hodgkin lymphoma. Time point noted: cycle 4 day 1 (C4D1), after more than five weeks of nivolumab. Relapse was seen in all patients after autologous stem cell transplantation, and brentuximab vedotin exposure was variable. Researchers used magnetic negative selection to pull out pure CD4+ T cells from thawed PBMCs. Method: immunoSEQ multiplex PCR; TCRdb's copy keeps in-frame clones and lacks some. The sample holds tens of thousands of clones, around 85% seen once. The specimen comprised CD4+ T cells from blood, sampled before the fourth cycle of nivolumab. Every receptor here comes from a human donor with classical Hodgkin lymphoma.

The V and J genes are TRBV4-3 and TRBJ1-4; D is possibly TRBD1 (5 bases). This CDR3 region has 15 residues. Germline CDR1 is LGHNA and CDR2 is YSLEER. The V and J ends lost 4 bases and 5 bases respectively, with 14 bases between them. The CDR3 DNA reads as TGCGCCAGCAGCCGCCGACAGTCATTCAATGAAAAACTGTTTTTT. Protein sequence: CASSRRQSFNEKLFF.

The CDR3 DNA reads TGTGCCAGCAGTGTTTCTAGCGGGAGCGTCCAAGAGACCCAGTACTTC. Its translation: CASSVSSGSVQETQYF. The rearrangement links TRBV6-1 to TRBJ2-5, with 10 bases that match TRBD2. The CDR3 spans 16 residues. V lost 4 bases and J lost 1; bases outside the gene matches: 6. Germline lookup yields CDR1 MNHNS and CDR2 SASEGT.

The chain joins TRBV4-2 to TRBJ1-5, with D hard to call. Germline CDR1 LGHNA, CDR2 YNFKEQ. Deletions cut 5 bases from V and 1 base from J, with 24 bases between. The CDR3 has 19 amino acids. CDR3 sequence reads: CASSLELGRILPSNQPQHF. CDR3 DNA sequence: TGTGCCAGCAGCTTGGAACTAGGGCGGATTCTCCCCAGCAATCAGCCCCAGCATTTT.

The genes are TRBV10-3 and TRBJ2-4; D is ambiguous. The CDR3 covers 14 residues. V lost 6 bases and J lost 5, with 14 bases in between. Germline-derived CDR1 and CDR2 are ENHRY and SYGVKD. The CDR3 DNA is TGTGCCATCAGCGACCCATCGGCCCAAAACATTCAGTACTTC. Translated: CAISDPSAQNIQYF.

The V call is TRBV5-1, the J call TRBJ1-3; D ambiguous. The V gene lost 4 bases and the J gene lost 3 bases, with 17 bases spanning the gap. The CDR3 loop spans 16 amino acids. The V gene's germline CDR1 is SGHRS and CDR2 YFSETQ. The CDR3 is CASSPDPLMLGNTIYF. The CDR3 coding sequence is TGCGCCAGCAGCCCGGACCCTTTAATGCTTGGAAACACCATATATTTT. Looking up the rest from reference TRBV5-1 and TRBJ1-3 gives the full variable domain: KAGVTQTPRYLIKTRGQQVTLSCSPISGHRSVSWYQQTPGQGLQFLFEYFSETQRNKGNFPGRFSGRQFSNSRSEMNVSTLELGDSALYLCASSPDPLMLGNTIYFGEGSWLTVV.

This clone was seen more than once but under ten times. The V gene is TRBV12-5, the J gene TRBJ1-5; D gene unclear. CDR1 is LGHNT, CDR2 FRNRAP, per germline. The V and J ends lost 6 bases and 0 bases respectively, with 12 bases between them. CDR3 length: 15 residues. The CDR3 loop is CASGKDGNSNQPQHF. The CDR3 nucleotides are TGTGCTAGTGGAAAGGACGGAAATAGCAATCAGCCCCAGCATTTT.

The V gene is TRBV30, the J gene TRBJ2-7; tentatively, D is TRBD2 (7 bases). The CDR3 has 12 residues. Germline V gene data show CDR1 as GTSNPN and CDR2 as SVGIG (reference sequence). Deletions cut 2 bases from V and 8 bases from J, with 13 bases between. CDR3 bases: TGTGCCTGGAGTTCGGGGGGCCCCCAGCAGTACTTC. Translating gives CAWSSGGPQQYF.

V gene TRBV30 combines with J gene TRBJ1-5; the D gene is possibly TRBD1 (6 bases). This CDR3 contains 15 residues. The germline V gene has CDR1 GTSNPN and CDR2 SVGIG (reference sequence). Trimming cost V 2 bases and J 5 bases, with 16 bases left between them. CDR3 sequence (DNA): TGTGCCTGGAGTATTACCCGGGACATCGATCAGCCCCAGCATTTT. The encoded protein is CAWSITRDIDQPQHF.

This clone showed up just a few times. The chain combines TRBV18 with TRBJ2-4; 11 bases are shared with TRBD1. The CDR3 runs 18 residues. The V gene end was trimmed by 0 bases and the J gene end by 6 bases; junction bases not matched to a gene: 10. CDR1 is KGHSH, CDR2 LQKENI, per germline. The CDR3 DNA is TGTGCCAGCTCACCACCCAGGACGGACAGGGGGCTGCGAAACATTCAGTACTTC. It is translated as CASSPPRTDRGLRNIQYF.

The chain combines TRBV20-1 with TRBJ2-5; no definite D call. The CDR3 spans 11 residues. V was trimmed by 3 bases and J by 5 bases, leaving 7 bases between them. Germline V gene lookup returns CDR1 DFQATT and CDR2 SNEGSKA (reference sequence). CDR3 coding DNA: TGCAGTGCTAGGCAGAGGGAGACCCAGTACTTC. It codes for CSARQRETQYF.

The rearrangement joins TRBV29-1 to TRBJ2-1, with no clear D. Per the germline V gene, CDR1 is SQVTM and CDR2 is ANQGSEA. Trimming pared 3 bases from V and 4 bases from J, leaving 16 bases between. This CDR3 has 15 residues. CDR3 in DNA: TGCAGCGTTGATATGGCAGTCCAGTGGTACAATGAGCAGTTCTTC. This gives the protein CSVDMAVQWYNEQFF.

The rearrangement uses TRBV19 and TRBJ1-2, with 8 positions matching TRBD1. J lost 8 bases, V lost 3 bases, and 8 bases had no gene match. The CDR3 consists of 14 residues. Germline CDR1 and CDR2: LNHDA and SQIVND (reference sequence). The CDR3 sequence: CASSIATGEGGYTF. The CDR3 nucleotides are TGTGCCAGTAGTATCGCGACAGGGGAAGGCGGCTACACCTTC.

In this sample, this clone turned up once. The rearrangement uses TRBV4-2 and TRBJ2-7; 10 bases line up with TRBD2. V lost 1 base and J lost 3; bases outside the gene matches: 6. There are 16 residues in the CDR3. Germline V CDR1 and CDR2: LGHNA, YNFKEQ. CDR3 DNA sequence: TGTGCCAGCAGCCAAGTTCCTAGCGGGAGTCGCTACGAGCAGTACTTC. Its translation: CASSQVPSGSRYEQYF.

For the CDR3, the DNA is TGTGCCAGCAGGTACGGGAGGGGGACCTACAATGAGCAGTTCTTC. Protein: CASRYGRGTYNEQFF. This sequence joins TRBV25-1 and TRBJ2-1, with 8 positions matching TRBD2. The J segment lost 2 bases and the V segment lost 6 bases, leaving 6 bases of the junction unmatched. CDR3 length: 15 residues. From germline, CDR1 is MGHDK and CDR2 SYGVNS.

V is TRBV7-2 and J is TRBJ2-7; D is ambiguous. The CDR3 totals 11 residues. V dropped 5 bases and J dropped 3 bases, with 5 bases sitting between them. CDR1 SGHTA and CDR2 FQGNSA come from the germline V gene. The CDR3 loop is CASSRNYEQYF. The CDR3 DNA follows: TGTGCCAGCAGCCGGAACTACGAGCAGTACTTC. Based on the CDR3 plus reference TRBV7-2 and TRBJ2-7, the full variable domain is GAGVSQSPSNKVTEKGKDVELRCDPISGHTALYWYRQSLGQGLEFLIYFQGNSAPDKSGLPSDRFSAERTGGSVSTLTIQRTQQEDSAVYLCASSRNYEQYFGPGTRLTVT.

The chain carries TRBV18 and TRBJ2-3; D unclear. The CDR3 is made up of 13 amino acids. The germline gives CDR1 KGHSH, CDR2 LQKENI. V was trimmed by 2 bases and J by 2 bases, leaving 5 bases between them. The CDR3 region has the DNA TGTGCCAGCTCACCAACCCACACAGATACGCAGTATTTT. Protein product: CASSPTHTDTQYF.

J is TRBJ2-5 and V is TRBV18; 9 bases are a match to TRBD1. V lost 3 bases and J lost 5; bases outside the gene matches: 7. CDR3 length: 15 amino acids. CDR1 and CDR2 from the germline V gene are KGHSH and LQKENI. CDR3: CASSPGQGSWETQYF. The CDR3 DNA is TGTGCCAGCTCACCGGGACAGGGAAGTTGGGAGACCCAGTACTTC.

This clone was recorded once. This sequence joins TRBV30 and TRBJ2-6, with 8 bases lining up with TRBD1. The germline V gene has CDR1 GTSNPN and CDR2 SVGIG (reference sequence). Germline trimming cut 5 bases from V and 0 bases from J; bases unmatched to any gene: 9. The CDR3 sequence is 17 residues long. This CDR3 reads CAWDGTGILSGANVLTF. CDR3 DNA: TGTGCCTGGGACGGGACAGGAATTCTCTCTGGGGCCAACGTCCTGACTTTC.

The chain employs TRBV28 and TRBJ1-4; TRBD1 aligns across 9 bases. V lost 6 bases and J lost 7; bases outside the gene matches: 6. CDR3 size: 14 residues. The germline V gene encodes CDR1 MDHEN and CDR2 SYDVKM. The CDR3 spells CASRSGTGLEKLFF. CDR3 nucleotide sequence: TGTGCCAGCAGATCCGGGACAGGGCTTGAAAAACTGTTTTTT.

This clone has only one observation. V usage is TRBV19 and J usage is TRBJ2-7, with unresolved D. The CDR3 is 14 residues long. CDR1 is LNHDA and CDR2 is SQIVND in the germline V gene (reference sequence). V dropped 3 bases and J dropped 2 bases, with 11 bases sitting between them. This CDR3 reads CASSIVGRAYEQYF. DNA of the CDR3: TGTGCCAGTAGTATCGTGGGCAGAGCCTACGAGCAGTACTTC. Filled out from reference TRBV19 and TRBJ2-7, the complete variable domain reads DGGITQSPKYLFRKEGQNVTLSCEQNLNHDAMYWYRQDPGQGLRLIYYSQIVNDFQKGDIAEGYSVSREKKESFPLTVTSAQKNPTAFYLCASSIVGRAYEQYFGPGTRLTVT.

This chain links TRBV15 with TRBJ2-7, with D uncertain. CDR3 size: 16 residues. The ends were cut back, 3 bases at V and 2 bases at J, with 17 bases in the middle. Germline CDR1 LNHNV, CDR2 YYDKDF (reference sequence). The DNA for the CDR3 is TGTGCCACCAGCAGGTCCTCTGTGCCCCGCCCCTACGAGCAGTACTTC. As protein: CATSRSSVPRPYEQYF.

The chain combines TRBV28 with TRBJ2-1; D is ambiguous. Germline V gives CDR1 MDHEN, CDR2 SYDVKM. V gave up 2 bases and J gave up 0 bases, with 8 bases separating them. CDR3 length equals 15 residues. CDR3 DNA sequence: TGTGCCAGCAGTTTAACTCCCAGCTCCTACAATGAGCAGTTCTTC. As protein: CASSLTPSSYNEQFF.

The rearrangement uses TRBV18 and TRBJ1-2; D is unclear. Germline CDR1 KGHSH, CDR2 LQKENI. The germline V and J ends were trimmed by 2 bases and 2 bases, with 3 bases remaining between them. The CDR3 loop spans 12 amino acids. CDR3 in DNA: TGTGCCAGCTCACCAACGAACTATGGCTACACCTTC. Translation gives CASSPTNYGYTF.

Regarding this clone: One end of the junction does not line up with germline, which may come from a read error. The V and J genes are TRBV29-1 and TRBJ2-1; TRBD1 is a possible D gene (6 bases). The CDR3 extends over 15 amino acids. The germline gives CDR1 SQVTM, CDR2 ANQGSEA. CDR3: CSVEGIGGRNNEQFF. CDR3 in DNA: TGCAGCGTCGAAGGAATAGGGGGACGAAACAATGAGCAGTTCTTC.

This clone was seen once. The J gene is TRBJ1-3, the V gene TRBV2, with D perhaps TRBD1 (5 bases). Looked up from germline, CDR1 is SNHLY and CDR2 is FYNNEI. The CDR3 is made up of 16 amino acids. V lost 2 bases and J 3 bases, leaving 14 bases between the germline ends. Here the CDR3 reads CASSELVGGFGNTIYF. DNA for the CDR3: TGTGCCAGCAGTGAACTGGTCGGGGGTTTTGGAAACACCATATATTTT.

The genes are TRBV10-1 and TRBJ2-2; 7 bases match TRBD2. This CDR3 is 14 amino acids long. V shed 9 bases, J shed 2 bases, and the junction held 6 bases outside the gene matches. Germline V gives CDR1 WNHNN, CDR2 SYGVQD (reference sequence). The CDR3 coding sequence is TGCGCCAGTTCCGGGACTATTAACACCGGGGAGCTGTTTTTT. Its translation is CASSGTINTGELFF.